The 16 T cell receptor beta chains below come from one sample, sequenced in a study of CD8 T cells in ankylosing spondylitis. TCRdb processed the 5' RACE reads anew with MiXCR; each CDR3 protein has one entry. The sample includes over 100,000 distinct CDR3 sequences, about an eighth of them seen just once. Sequencing was performed on blood, either unsorted or a sorted T cell fraction (not recorded which). The receptors were sampled from a female donor with ankylosing spondylitis or in good health (not recorded which).

There are a few counts of this clonotype. V and J are TRBV19 and TRBJ2-5; D uncertain. The germline V gene encodes CDR1 LNHDA and CDR2 SQIVND (reference sequence). V lost 3 bases and J lost 5, with 10 bases in between. The CDR3 covers 13 residues. The CDR3 region has the DNA TGTGCCAGTAGTATGGTTCGTCGGGAGACCCAGTACTTC. This gives the protein CASSMVRRETQYF.

This clonotype appeared many times. The V call is TRBV7-2, the J call TRBJ1-2; 9 bases are shared with TRBD1. The CDR3 has 15 residues. Per the germline V gene, CDR1 is SGHTA and CDR2 is FQGNSA. Losses at the gene ends were 4 bases for V and 2 bases for J; bases not matched to a gene: 5. The CDR3 coding sequence is TGTGCCAGCAGCTCCAGGGACAGGGCCAACTATGGCTACACCTTC. Residues: CASSSRDRANYGYTF.

J is TRBJ2-1 and V is TRBV20-1; 8 bases line up with TRBD2. Germline V lookup: CDR1 DFQATT, CDR2 SNEGSKA (reference sequence). After removal of 5 bases from V and 9 bases from J, the junction contained 9 bases not matched to a gene. CDR3 length: 13 residues. CDR3 nucleotide sequence: TGCAGTGCTCTATACGGACTAGCCAGTGAGCAGTTCTTC. Amino acid sequence: CSALYGLASEQFF.

This clonotype appeared many times. The chain carries TRBV4-2 and TRBJ1-6, with D possibly matching TRBD1 (6 bases). V was clipped by 7 bases and J by 6 bases, with 13 bases between them. The CDR3 length is 14 residues. Germline V lookup: CDR1 LGHNA, CDR2 YNFKEQ. DNA for the CDR3: TGTGCCAGCACCCCGGGACAAGTTAATTCACCCCTCCACTTT. Encoded protein: CASTPGQVNSPLHF.

Only a few counts were recorded for this clonotype. The rearrangement links TRBV7-6 to TRBJ2-1; 9 bases are shared with TRBD2. The CDR3 runs to 15 residues. From germline, CDR1 is SGHVS and CDR2 FNYEAQ. J was trimmed by 4 bases and V by 3 bases; bases with no gene match: 4. The CDR3 here is CASSLLAGSYNEQFF. The CDR3 DNA is TGTGCCAGCAGCTTGCTAGCGGGGTCGTACAATGAGCAGTTCTTC.

The table lists this clonotype with many counts. V usage is TRBV28 and J usage is TRBJ1-2; tentatively, D is TRBD1 (6 bases). CDR1 is MDHEN, CDR2 SYDVKM, per germline. The CDR3 has 15 residues. Trimming removed 6 bases at V and 4 bases at J, with 18 bases between. CDR3 sequence (DNA): TGTGCCAGCAGACCCGGGACAAAGAAAGGCTATGGCTACACCTTC. It translates to CASRPGTKKGYGYTF.

This clonotype was found a few times. The chain recombines TRBV18 with TRBJ2-5, with D unclear. Germline-derived CDR1 and CDR2 are KGHSH and LQKENI. The CDR3 runs 12 residues. V was cut by 2 bases and J by 2 bases, with 3 bases left in between. In DNA form, the CDR3 reads TGTGCCAGCTCACCAGAGCAAGAGACCCAGTACTTC. Translating it yields CASSPEQETQYF.

This clonotype has at least ten counts. The CDR3 is CSGAGAGGTEAFF. DNA for the CDR3: TGCAGTGGGGCGGGGGCAGGAGGTACTGAAGCTTTCTTT. The chain recombines TRBV20-1 with TRBJ1-1, with D maybe TRBD1 (6 bases). The germline CDR1 and CDR2 sequences are DFQATT and SNEGSKA (reference sequence). V lost 7 bases and J lost 5, with 17 bases in between. The CDR3 extends over 13 amino acids.

Many counts were recorded for this clonotype. The chain uses TRBV19 and TRBJ1-2; D is uncertain. CDR1 LNHDA and CDR2 SQIVND come from the germline V gene (reference sequence). This CDR3 comprises 14 residues. Trimming shortened V by 2 bases and J by 2 bases, and 9 bases separated the two germline ends. CDR3 sequence: CASSIFGRNYGYTF. The CDR3, as DNA: TGTGCCAGTAGTATATTCGGCAGAAACTATGGCTACACCTTC.

This clonotype was seen many times. The chain recombines TRBV5-6 with TRBJ1-1, with D perhaps TRBD1 (6 bases). The CDR3 is 13 amino acids. Germline CDR1 reads SGHDT; CDR2 reads YYEEEE. The V end was cut by 2 bases, the J end by 10 bases, with 15 bases between. The CDR3 is CASSFRKTGLAFF. The CDR3 DNA follows: TGTGCCAGCAGCTTTCGGAAAACAGGGTTAGCTTTCTTT.

This clonotype appeared many times. J is TRBJ1-2 and V is TRBV20-1; 9 bases map to TRBD1. The CDR3 has 16 amino acids. From germline, CDR1 is DFQATT and CDR2 SNEGSKA (reference sequence). V lost 0 bases, J lost 4 bases, and 9 bases stayed unmatched. CDR3 in amino acids: CSAREWGQGGVYGYTF. The CDR3 DNA is TGCAGTGCTAGAGAATGGGGACAGGGAGGGGTCTATGGCTACACCTTC.

The V call is TRBV2, the J call TRBJ2-5; D might be TRBD2 (6 bases). From germline, CDR1 is SNHLY and CDR2 FYNNEI. V was cut by 8 bases and J by 4 bases, with 11 bases left in between. This CDR3 is built from 12 residues. As DNA, the CDR3 is TGTGCCAGCCTACTAGCATCAGAGACCCAGTACTTC. Translating it yields CASLLASETQYF.

This clonotype was seen only a few times. V is TRBV30 and J is TRBJ1-3; D ambiguous. Germline V gene lookup returns CDR1 GTSNPN and CDR2 SVGIG (reference sequence). This CDR3 contains 14 residues. V was pared by 7 bases and J by 4 bases, with 17 bases between. Written as DNA, the CDR3 is TGTGCCTCCACGGACGGGCCACACGGAAACACCATATATTTT. Translated, it gives CASTDGPHGNTIYF.

A remark on this clonotype: A much larger clone lies one base from this, so it may be a read error. The rearrangement joins TRBV7-2 to TRBJ1-4; TRBD1 agrees at 7 bases. The CDR3 is 13 residues long. The germline V gene encodes CDR1 SGHTA and CDR2 FQGNSA. The DNA of the CDR3 is TGTGCCTGCAGCAAGACAGGGATAGAAAAACTGTTTTTT. This translates into CACSKTGIEKLFF.

The sample holds many counts of this clonotype. This chain connects TRBV29-1 to TRBJ1-2; 8 positions match TRBD1. This CDR3 contains 11 residues. Germline V gene sequence: CDR1 SQVTM, CDR2 ANQGSEA. The V gene end was trimmed by 3 bases and the J gene end by 7 bases; junction bases not matched to a gene: 1. Here the CDR3 reads CSVDRGLGYTF. The CDR3 DNA reads as TGCAGCGTTGACAGGGGGCTTGGCTACACCTTC.

This clonotype occurred many times. The rearrangement links TRBV6-2 or TRBV6-3 to TRBJ1-4; 8 bases line up with TRBD1. The V gene's germline CDR1 is MNHEY and CDR2 SVGEGT. CDR3 length: 14 residues. Trimming at V came to 6 bases and at J to 8 bases, leaving 8 bases not matched to a gene. CDR3 nucleotides: TGTGCCAGCAGACCTCGACAGGGGAGAGAAAAACTGTTTTTT. Encoded protein: CASRPRQGREKLFF.